Listed below are T cell receptor beta chains from one sample, sequenced in a study of T cell responses to AZD1222 COVID-19 vaccine. The data were produced by immunoSEQ multiplex PCR, yet TCRdb's version contains in-frame clones alone and is incomplete. Of about 120,000 clones listed, approximately 85% are singletons. Sequenced here: peripheral blood, sampled on day 0 of AZD1222 vaccination. The receptors derive from an adult in good health. Each CDR3 is given with its conserved first and last residue. D genes are given only for firm matches. Clone size appears in some rows only: once, few, many, or a class for an expanded clone.

v_gene	abundance	d_gene	j_gene	CDR3aa	CDR3nt
TRBV6-4	.	.	TRBJ1-5	CASSFHDSNQPQHF	TGTGCCAGCAGTTTCCACGATAGCAATCAGCCCCAGCATTTT
TRBV3-1/TRBV3-2	.	TRBD1	TRBJ1-2	CASSRTGPYGYTF	TGTGCCAGCAGTCGGACAGGGCCCTATGGCTACACCTTC
TRBV4-3	.	.	TRBJ1-1	CASSHLGGDTEAFF	TGCGCCAGCAGCCACCTCGGGGGAGACACTGAAGCTTTCTTT
TRBV7-2	.	.	TRBJ2-2	CASSLNRGELFF	TGTGCCAGCAGCTTAAACCGCGGGGAGCTGTTTTTT
TRBV3-1/TRBV3-2	.	.	TRBJ2-5	CASSLRGETQYF	TGTGCCAGCAGCCTTCGCGGGGAGACCCAGTACTTC
TRBV6-2/TRBV6-3	large	TRBD1	TRBJ1-5	CASSRDSHQPQHF	TGTGCCAGCAGCCGGGACAGCCATCAGCCCCAGCATTTT
TRBV4-3	.	TRBD1	TRBJ1-6	CASSQDPGQGNSPLHF	TGCGCCAGCAGCCAAGATCCCGGACAGGGGAACTCACCCCTCCACTTT
TRBV7-9	.	.	TRBJ1-1	CASSPGGVTEAFF	TGTGCCAGCAGTCCCGGGGGTGTCACTGAAGCTTTCTTT
TRBV5-1	few	.	TRBJ1-1	CASRVQGNTEAFF	TGCGCCAGCAGAGTACAGGGAAACACTGAAGCTTTCTTT
TRBV29-1	.	.	TRBJ1-4	CSVQTINSNEKLFF	TGCAGCGTTCAGACAATAAACTCTAATGAAAAACTGTTTTTT
TRBV4-2	.	.	TRBJ2-1	CASSQDRRGANNEQFF	TGTGCCAGCAGCCAAGATAGACGGGGGGCGAACAATGAGCAGTTCTTC
TRBV6-2/TRBV6-3	.	.	TRBJ2-7	CASSYGGFSSYEQYF	TGTGCCAGCAGTTACGGGGGTTTCAGCTCCTACGAGCAGTACTTC
TRBV10-3	.	.	TRBJ2-6	CAISYDREGFGANVLTF	TGTGCCATCAGTTACGACAGGGAGGGGTTTGGGGCCAACGTCCTGACTTTC
TRBV4-1	once	.	TRBJ1-2	CASSQYQHDSNYGYTF	TGCGCCAGCAGCCAATACCAACACGATTCTAACTATGGCTACACCTTC
TRBV7-2	.	.	TRBJ2-2	CASSLKFGGLSTGELFF	TGTGCCAGCAGCTTAAAGTTTGGTGGTCTGAGCACCGGGGAGCTGTTTTTT
TRBV28	.	TRBD2	TRBJ2-7	CASSAAGGGYEQYF	TGTGCCAGCAGTGCCGCTGGCGGGGGGTACGAGCAGTACTTC
TRBV3-1/TRBV3-2	.	.	TRBJ1-2	CASSQVSTAYGYTF	TGTGCCAGCAGCCAAGTCAGCACGGCCTATGGCTACACCTTC
TRBV7-2	.	.	TRBJ2-1	CASSLGQLSYNEQFF	TGTGCCAGCAGCTTAGGACAGCTCTCCTACAATGAGCAGTTCTTC
TRBV7-2	.	.	TRBJ2-7	CASSSDYYEQYF	TGTGCCAGCAGCTCCGATTACTACGAGCAGTACTTC
TRBV4-1	many	TRBD2	TRBJ2-2	CASSQVSAGVVGELFF	TGCGCCAGCAGCCAAGTTTCGGCGGGGGTCGTCGGGGAGCTGTTTTTT
TRBV10-3	.	.	TRBJ2-7	CATSQTSSAGIYEQYF	TGTGCCACATCCCAGACTTCTAGCGCTGGTATCTACGAGCAGTACTTC
TRBV6-5	once	.	TRBJ1-6	CASSYFRHLGTPLHF	TGTGCCAGCAGTTATTTCAGGCACCTGGGGACACCCCTCCACTTT
TRBV7-8	.	TRBD1	TRBJ1-5	CASSAQGVLGPQHF	TGTGCCAGCAGCGCTCAGGGGGTACTTGGGCCCCAGCATTTT
TRBV4-3	.	TRBD1	TRBJ2-7	CASSQTGQGYYEQYF	TGCGCCAGCAGCCAAACGGGACAGGGGTACTACGAGCAGTACTTC
TRBV28	.	TRBD1	TRBJ1-1	CASSPGQGAAEAFF	TGTGCCAGCAGTCCGGGACAGGGGGCGGCGGAAGCTTTCTTT
TRBV5-1	few	TRBD2	TRBJ2-1	CASSVRLAGGVDNEQFF	TGCGCCAGCAGCGTAAGACTAGCGGGGGGCGTGGACAATGAGCAGTTCTTC
TRBV5-4	.	.	TRBJ2-1	CASSSASSPARGGEQFF	TGTGCCAGCAGCTCCGCGAGTTCCCCCGCAAGGGGTGGTGAGCAGTTCTTC
TRBV5-8	.	.	TRBJ1-4	CASSLEGRRGEKLFF	TGTGCCAGCAGCTTGGAGGGGCGCAGAGGGGAAAAACTGTTTTTT
TRBV30	.	TRBD2	TRBJ2-7	CAWSWGGGGGAYEQYF	TGTGCCTGGAGTTGGGGGGGAGGTGGCGGTGCCTACGAGCAGTACTTC